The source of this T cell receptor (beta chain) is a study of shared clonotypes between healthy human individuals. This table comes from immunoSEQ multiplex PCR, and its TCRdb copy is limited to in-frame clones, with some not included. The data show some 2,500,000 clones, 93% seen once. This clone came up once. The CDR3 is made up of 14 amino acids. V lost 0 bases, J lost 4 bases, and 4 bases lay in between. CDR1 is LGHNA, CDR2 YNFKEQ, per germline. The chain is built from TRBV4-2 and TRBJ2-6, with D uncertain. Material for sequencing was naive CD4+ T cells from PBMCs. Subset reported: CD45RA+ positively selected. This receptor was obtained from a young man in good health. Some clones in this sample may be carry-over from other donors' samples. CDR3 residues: CASSQDIGANVLTF. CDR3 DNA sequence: TGTGCCAGCAGCCAAGATATAGGGGCCAACGTCCTGACTTTC.